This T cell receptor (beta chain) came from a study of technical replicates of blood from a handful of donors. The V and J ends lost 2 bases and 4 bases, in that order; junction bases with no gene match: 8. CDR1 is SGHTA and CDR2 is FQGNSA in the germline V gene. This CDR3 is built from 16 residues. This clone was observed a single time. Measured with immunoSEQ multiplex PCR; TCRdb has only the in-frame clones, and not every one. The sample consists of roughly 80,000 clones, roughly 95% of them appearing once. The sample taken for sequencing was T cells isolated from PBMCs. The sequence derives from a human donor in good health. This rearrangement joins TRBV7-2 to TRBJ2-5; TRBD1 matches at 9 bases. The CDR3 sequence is CASSLFRGTGLETQYF. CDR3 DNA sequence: TGTGCCAGCAGCTTATTCCGCGGGACAGGGTTAGAGACCCAGTACTTC.